This T cell receptor (beta chain) came from a study of control samples from healthy donors and cancer patients. The CDR3 contains 15 residues. Repertoires were generated with immunoSEQ multiplex PCR, while TCRdb's copy carries only in-frame clones and drops some. The sample has about 49,000 clones, more than 80% seen once; the top ten hold roughly 0.8%. Material for sequencing was PBMCs. The TCR originated in a man aged 30 to 45 with colorectal cancer. J is TRBJ1-2 and V is TRBV12-2; the table's D call, TRBD1, has no DNA check behind it. TRBV12-2 is designated a pseudogene. The CDR3 reads CASRLVEGQYYGYTF. DNA of the CDR3: TGTGCAAGTCGCTTAGTGGAGGGACAGTACTATGGCTACACCTTC.